Below, 26 T cell receptor beta chains from the same sample are listed, as sequenced in a study of T cells in Graves' hyperthyroidism and ophthalmopathy. Template material for amplifying TCR beta CDR3 regions consisted of RNA transcripts. The study used the HTBI primer set for a first-round RT-PCR of the TCR CDR3. MiXCR, applied by TCRdb to the multiplex PCR reads, yields one record per CDR3 protein. The table records roughly 56,000 distinct CDR3 sequences, about 50% of them present only once. The material sequenced was blood. Source of these receptors: a woman in her thirties with Graves' ophthalmopathy.

This clonotype has ten or more counts. V gene TRBV20-1 combines with J gene TRBJ2-3; 9 bases agree with TRBD2. The CDR3 sequence is 16 residues long. Per the germline V gene, CDR1 is DFQATT and CDR2 is SNEGSKA (reference sequence). With 5 bases clipped from V and 5 bases from J, the junction kept 14 bases outside the gene matches. CDR3 residues: CSAWIRAGGRGDTQYF. For the CDR3, the DNA is TGCAGTGCTTGGATACGAGCGGGAGGAAGAGGAGATACGCAGTATTTT.

This clonotype has at least ten counts. This sequence joins TRBV10-3 and TRBJ2-7; TRBD1 agrees at 9 bases. CDR1 ENHRY and CDR2 SYGVKD come from the germline V gene. With V trimmed by 6 bases and J by 2 bases, 5 bases remained unmatched. This CDR3 spans 14 amino acids. Here the CDR3 reads CAISPGTGTYEQYF. The CDR3 region has the DNA TGTGCCATCAGCCCCGGGACAGGGACCTACGAGCAGTACTTC.

This clonotype was seen at least ten times. The rearrangement uses TRBV11-2 and TRBJ2-5, with TRBD1 matching 8 bases. This CDR3 has 14 residues. Germline-derived CDR1 and CDR2 are SGHAT and FQNNGV. Losses at the gene ends were 3 bases for V and 2 bases for J; bases not matched to a gene: 2. CDR3 residues: CASSFNRGQETQYF. The CDR3 region has the DNA TGTGCCAGCAGCTTCAACAGGGGGCAAGAGACCCAGTACTTC.

There are many counts of this clonotype. The genes are TRBV20-1 and TRBJ2-7, with 7 positions matching TRBD1. Germline V gives CDR1 DFQATT, CDR2 SNEGSKA (reference sequence). CDR3 size: 13 residues. V trimming: 2 bases; J trimming: 2 bases; junction bases outside the gene matches: 3. CDR3 DNA: TGCAGTGCTAGAACCGGGACAGCCTACGAGCAGTACTTC. Residues: CSARTGTAYEQYF.

This clonotype occurred many times. In nucleotides, the CDR3 is TGTGCCAGCAGCGTAGGGACTCGTAGCGGGTACTCTCATGAGCAGTTCTTC. It is translated as CASSVGTRSGYSHEQFF. This chain links TRBV14 with TRBJ2-1; 7 nucleotides align to TRBD2. The germline V gene has CDR1 SGHDN and CDR2 FVKESK. CDR3 length: 17 amino acids. V lost 5 bases, J lost 8 bases, and 18 bases stayed unmatched.

The chain employs TRBV7-9 and TRBJ2-7, with TRBD1 as a possible D gene (5 bases). V lost 5 bases, J lost 9 bases, and 14 bases lay in between. This CDR3 contains 12 residues. The germline CDR1 and CDR2 sequences are SEHNR and FQNEAQ (reference sequence). CDR3 in amino acids: CASSPTGKGQYF. The DNA for the CDR3 is TGTGCCAGCAGCCCCACAGGAAAAGGGCAGTACTTC.

The chain recombines TRBV30 with TRBJ1-1, with 10 bases identical to TRBD1. Germline lookup yields CDR1 GTSNPN and CDR2 SVGIG (reference sequence). CDR3 length equals 15 residues. After removal of 2 bases from V and 3 bases from J, the junction contained 6 bases not matched to a gene. Written as DNA, the CDR3 is TGTGCCTGGAGTATTGACAGGGGGCGCGACACTGAAGCTTTCTTT. Translation gives CAWSIDRGRDTEAFF.

V is TRBV29-1 and J is TRBJ2-1; the match to TRBD2 covers 11 bases. Germline V gives CDR1 SQVTM, CDR2 ANQGSEA. The J segment lost 7 bases and the V segment lost 3 bases, leaving 11 bases of the junction unmatched. The CDR3 has 16 amino acids. The CDR3 nucleotides are TGCAGCGTTGATTCTTTGGGACTAGCGGCCCCTAATGAGCAGTTCTTC. This codes for CSVDSLGLAAPNEQFF.

This clonotype was seen ten or more times. This chain links TRBV19 with TRBJ2-1; TRBD1 agrees at 8 bases. The CDR3 spans 16 residues. Per germline, CDR1 LNHDA and CDR2 SQIVND (reference sequence). Trimming removed 3 bases from V and 2 bases from J; junction bases left unmatched: 6. The CDR3 region is CASSIGDRPPYNEQFF. CDR3 DNA: TGTGCCAGTAGTATTGGGGACAGGCCTCCCTACAATGAGCAGTTCTTC. The whole variable domain, filled in from reference TRBV19 and TRBJ2-1, reads DGGITQSPKYLFRKEGQNVTLSCEQNLNHDAMYWYRQDPGQGLRLIYYSQIVNDFQKGDIAEGYSVSREKKESFPLTVTSAQKNPTAFYLCASSIGDRPPYNEQFFGPGTRLTVL.

This clonotype was counted once. This rearrangement joins TRBV10-2 to TRBJ1-4; 7 nucleotides agree with TRBD1. The ends lost 6 bases at V and 8 bases at J; junction bases unmatched: 9. The V gene's germline CDR1 is WSHSY and CDR2 SAAADI. CDR3 size: 14 residues. CDR3 sequence: CASSSGTAPEKLFF. DNA of the CDR3: TGCGCCAGCAGCTCCGGGACAGCACCAGAAAAACTGTTTTTT.

This clonotype was observed once. The genes are TRBV5-4 and TRBJ2-5, with 10 bases matching TRBD2. Trimming cost V 4 bases and J 5 bases; bases outside gene matches: 2. Per germline, CDR1 SGHNT and CDR2 YYREEE (reference sequence). The CDR3 runs 13 residues. The CDR3 nucleotides are TGTGCCAGCAGCAGACTAGCGGGTGAGACCCAGTACTTC. This sequence encodes CASSRLAGETQYF.

The sample holds one count of this clonotype. The CDR3 does not end in the conserved phenylalanine or tryptophan, so this is likely a read error. V and J are TRBV12-3 or TRBV12-4 and TRBJ2-2; no firm D call. Trimming took 4 bases from V and 5 from J, leaving 17 bases between them. CDR3 size: 16 residues. CDR3: CASSSYPILQTGELFL. The CDR3 DNA reads TGTGCCAGCAGTTCCTACCCGATCTTACAGACCGGGGAGCTGTTTTTA.

Ten or more counts support this clonotype. V is TRBV28 and J is TRBJ2-7; 10 bases line up with TRBD2. V was pared by 5 bases and J by 2 bases, with 9 bases of the junction left unmatched. The CDR3 spans 16 residues. Germline V CDR1 and CDR2: MDHEN, SYDVKM. The CDR3: CASSVSGLAAAYEQYF. For the CDR3, the DNA is TGTGCCAGCAGTGTCTCAGGACTAGCGGCAGCCTACGAGCAGTACTTC.

This chain connects TRBV29-1 to TRBJ1-2; 9 bases agree with TRBD1. There are 12 residues in the CDR3. The V and J ends lost 6 bases and 7 bases, in that order; junction bases with no gene match: 6. Germline-derived CDR1 and CDR2 are SQVTM and ANQGSEA. CDR3 residues: CSVAQGAGGYTF. The CDR3 coding sequence is TGCAGCGTAGCACAGGGGGCGGGTGGCTACACCTTC.

This clonotype was picked up many times. The chain carries TRBV28 and TRBJ1-2; 7 bases map to TRBD1. CDR3 size: 14 residues. Germline CDR1 is MDHEN and CDR2 is SYDVKM. J gave up 4 bases and V 6 bases, and 8 bases lay outside the gene matches. The DNA for the CDR3 is TGTGCCAGCAGGACCGGGACAGTAACCTATGGCTACACCTTC. Amino acids: CASRTGTVTYGYTF.

CDR3 protein: CAISEPGRGEQYF. In DNA form, the CDR3 reads TGTGCCATCAGTGAGCCGGGAAGGGGCGAGCAGTACTTC. The chain employs TRBV10-3 and TRBJ2-7; tentatively, D is TRBD1 or TRBD2 (5 bases each). CDR1 and CDR2 from the germline V gene are ENHRY and SYGVKD. The CDR3 is 13 amino acids. The V and J ends lost 2 bases and 6 bases respectively, with 11 bases between them.

CDR3 coding DNA: TGCAGCGTTGATCGTTTCCCCCGGGACAGGAGAACCTACGAGCAGTACTTC. This codes for CSVDRFPRDRRTYEQYF. The J gene is TRBJ2-7, the V gene TRBV29-1; 8 nucleotides match TRBD1. Germline CDR1 SQVTM, CDR2 ANQGSEA. The length of the CDR3 is 17 residues. With 3 bases clipped from V and 2 bases from J, the junction kept 15 bases outside the gene matches.

This sequence joins TRBV4-3 and TRBJ2-5, with TRBD1 matching over 10 bases. Germline values: CDR1 LGHNA, CDR2 YSLEER. Germline trimming cut 4 bases from V and 4 bases from J; bases unmatched to any gene: 3. The CDR3 has 14 residues. CDR3 loop: CASSPDRGRETQYF. CDR3 DNA sequence: TGCGCCAGCAGCCCAGACAGGGGGCGAGAGACCCAGTACTTC.

This clonotype was seen a few times. This sequence joins TRBV7-8 and TRBJ2-7; TRBD1 aligns across 11 bases. Trimming cost V 2 bases and J 2 bases; bases outside gene matches: 17. The germline CDR1 and CDR2 sequences are SGHVS and FQNEAQ. The CDR3 covers 20 residues. This chain's CDR3 is CASSLIPLRKGQGGAYEQYF. CDR3 nucleotide sequence: TGTGCCAGCAGCTTAATTCCCCTTAGAAAGGGACAGGGGGGGGCCTACGAGCAGTACTTC.

The table lists this clonotype with many counts. This sequence joins TRBV3-1 and TRBJ2-7; no reliable D call. CDR1 LGHDT and CDR2 YNNKEL come from the germline V gene (reference sequence). V lost 0 bases, J lost 2 bases, and 2 bases lay in between. The CDR3 is 12 amino acids. The CDR3 sequence is CASSQDPYEQYF. The CDR3, as DNA: TGTGCCAGCAGCCAAGACCCCTACGAGCAGTACTTC.

This clonotype was recorded at least ten times. The V gene is TRBV14, the J gene TRBJ2-5; TRBD2 might be the D (6 bases). Trimming pared 0 bases from V and 5 bases from J, leaving 10 bases between. The CDR3 spans 14 residues. Germline V lookup: CDR1 SGHDN, CDR2 FVKESK. The CDR3 protein is CASSQEAGRETQYF. CDR3 coding DNA: TGTGCCAGCAGCCAAGAAGCAGGGAGGGAGACCCAGTACTTC.

The chain links TRBV7-9 to TRBJ2-7, with 13 positions matching TRBD2. This CDR3 is built from 16 residues. Per germline, CDR1 SEHNR and CDR2 FQNEAQ (reference sequence). The V and J ends lost 0 bases and 4 bases, in that order; junction bases with no gene match: 3. CDR3 region: CASSLAGTSGIYEQYF. CDR3 nucleotides: TGTGCCAGCAGCTTAGCCGGGACTAGCGGGATATACGAGCAGTACTTC.

At least ten counts were recorded for this clonotype. Since no conserved phenylalanine or tryptophan closes the CDR3, a read error is the likely cause. The rearrangement uses TRBV6-1 and TRBJ1-5; TRBD1 aligns across 10 bases. From germline, CDR1 is MNHNS and CDR2 SASEGT. V dropped 6 bases and J dropped 5; count of bases not matched to a gene: 7. This CDR3 comprises 15 residues. The CDR3 coding sequence is TGTGCCAGCAGCGGGGACAGGGGATCGCATCAGCCCCAGCATCTT. Encoded protein: CASSGDRGSHQPQHL.

There are many counts of this clonotype. The rearrangement joins TRBV20-1 to TRBJ2-7, with D hard to call. The germline V gene has CDR1 DFQATT and CDR2 SNEGSKA (reference sequence). V was clipped by 0 bases and J by 1 base, with 13 bases between them. CDR3 length: 15 residues. CDR3 residues: CSARDPVKGSYEQYF. The CDR3 bases are TGCAGTGCTAGAGATCCCGTGAAAGGGTCCTACGAGCAGTACTTC.

This clonotype was counted many times. The chain combines TRBV15 with TRBJ1-1; D may be TRBD1 (6 bases). From germline, CDR1 is LNHNV and CDR2 YYDKDF (reference sequence). The V gene lost 0 bases and the J gene lost 9 bases, with 8 bases spanning the gap. This CDR3 contains 12 residues. This chain's CDR3 is CATSRETGQAFF. The CDR3 coding sequence is TGTGCCACCAGCAGAGAAACAGGGCAAGCTTTCTTT.

This clonotype was counted ten times or more. CDR3 DNA: TGTGCCAGCAGCTTACTAGGTGCTACCCACGAGCAGTACTTC. Encoded protein: CASSLLGATHEQYF. The genes are TRBV7-3 and TRBJ2-7; D remains unclear. The CDR3 is 14 amino acids. Per the germline V gene, CDR1 is SGHTA and CDR2 is FQGTGA. Trimming removed 2 bases from V and 5 bases from J, with 13 bases in between.